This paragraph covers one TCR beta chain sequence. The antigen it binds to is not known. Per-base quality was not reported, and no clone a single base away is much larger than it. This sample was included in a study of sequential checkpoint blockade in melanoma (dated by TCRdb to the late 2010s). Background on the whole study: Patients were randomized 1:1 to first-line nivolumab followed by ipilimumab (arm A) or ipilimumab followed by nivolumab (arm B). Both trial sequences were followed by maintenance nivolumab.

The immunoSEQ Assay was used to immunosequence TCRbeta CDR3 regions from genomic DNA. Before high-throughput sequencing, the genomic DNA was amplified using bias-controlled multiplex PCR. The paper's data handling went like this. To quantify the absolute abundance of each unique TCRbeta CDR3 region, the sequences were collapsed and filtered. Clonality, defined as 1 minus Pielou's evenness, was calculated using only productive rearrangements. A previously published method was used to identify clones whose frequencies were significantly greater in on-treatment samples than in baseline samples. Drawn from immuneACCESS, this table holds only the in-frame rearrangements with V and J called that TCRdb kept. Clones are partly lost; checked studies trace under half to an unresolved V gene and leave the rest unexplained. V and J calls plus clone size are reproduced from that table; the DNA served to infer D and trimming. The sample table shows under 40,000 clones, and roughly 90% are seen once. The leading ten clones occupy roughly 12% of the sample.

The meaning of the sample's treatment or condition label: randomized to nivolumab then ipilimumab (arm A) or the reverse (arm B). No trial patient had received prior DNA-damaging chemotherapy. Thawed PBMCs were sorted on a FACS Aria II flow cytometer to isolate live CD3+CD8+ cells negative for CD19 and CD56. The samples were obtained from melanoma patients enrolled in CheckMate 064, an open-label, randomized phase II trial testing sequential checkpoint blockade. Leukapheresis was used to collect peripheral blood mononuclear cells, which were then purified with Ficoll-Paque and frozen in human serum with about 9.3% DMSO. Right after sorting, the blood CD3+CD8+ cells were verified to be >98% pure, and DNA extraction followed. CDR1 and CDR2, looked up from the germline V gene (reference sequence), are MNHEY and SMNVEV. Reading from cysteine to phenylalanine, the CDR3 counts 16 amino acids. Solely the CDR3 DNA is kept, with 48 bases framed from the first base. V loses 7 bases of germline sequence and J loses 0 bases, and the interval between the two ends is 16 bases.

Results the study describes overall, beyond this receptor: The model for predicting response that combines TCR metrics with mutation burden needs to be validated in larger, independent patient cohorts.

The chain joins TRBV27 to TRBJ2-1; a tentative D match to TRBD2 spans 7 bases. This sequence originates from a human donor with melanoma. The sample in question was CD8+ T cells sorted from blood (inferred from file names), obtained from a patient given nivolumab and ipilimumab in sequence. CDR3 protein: CASILRGGSSYNEQFF. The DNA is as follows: TGTGCCAGCATCTTAAGGGGGGGAAGCTCCTACAATGAGCAGTTCTTC.